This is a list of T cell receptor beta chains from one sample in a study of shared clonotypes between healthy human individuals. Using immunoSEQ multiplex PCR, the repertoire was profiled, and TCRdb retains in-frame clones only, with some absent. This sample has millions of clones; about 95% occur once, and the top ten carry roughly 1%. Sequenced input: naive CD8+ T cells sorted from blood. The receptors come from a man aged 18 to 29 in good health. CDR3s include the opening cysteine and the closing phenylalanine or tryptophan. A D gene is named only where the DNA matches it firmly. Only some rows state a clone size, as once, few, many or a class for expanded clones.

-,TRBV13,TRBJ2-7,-,TGTGCCAGCAGCTTAGCTGGGCCCTCCTACGAGCAGTACTTC,CASSLAGPSYEQYF
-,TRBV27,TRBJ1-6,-,TGTGCCAGCAGTTTCGCCGGAGGTAATTCACCCCTCCACTTT,CASSFAGGNSPLHF
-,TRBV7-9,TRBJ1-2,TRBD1,TGTGCCAGCAGCTCAACCCAGGGACAGTCTAACTATGGCTACACCTTC,CASSSTQGQSNYGYTF
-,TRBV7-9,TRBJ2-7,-,TGTGCCAGCAGCCCAAGCGGAACCTACGAGCAGTACTTC,CASSPSGTYEQYF
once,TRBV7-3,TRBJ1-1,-,TGTGCCAGCAGCGAAGTAGGGAGCGGAGCTTTCTTT,CASSEVGSGAFF
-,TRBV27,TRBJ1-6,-,TGTGCCAGCAACGAGGGGGGCGGTAATAATTCACCCCTCCACTTT,CASNEGGGNNSPLHF
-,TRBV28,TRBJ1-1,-,TGTGCCAGCACCCGGGACACAGGAGGGAACACTGAAGCTTTCTTT,CASTRDTGGNTEAFF
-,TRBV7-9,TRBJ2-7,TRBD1,TGTGCCAGCAGCTGGGGACAGCGATACGAGCAGTACTTC,CASSWGQRYEQYF
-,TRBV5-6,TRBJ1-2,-,TGTGCCAGCAGCTTGGGGGTCGGCCTTAACTATGGCTACACCTTC,CASSLGVGLNYGYTF
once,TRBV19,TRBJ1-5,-,TGTGCCAGTAGTTGGGGTCAGCCCCAGCATTTT,CASSWGQPQHF
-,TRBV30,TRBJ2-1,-,TGTGCCTGGAGTTCGGGGTTGGAGCAGTTCTTC,CAWSSGLEQFF
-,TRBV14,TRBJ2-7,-,TGTGCCAGCAGCCTTGGACAGCTCGCCTACGAGCAGTACTTC,CASSLGQLAYEQYF
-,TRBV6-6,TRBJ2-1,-,TGTGCCAGCAGTTACTCAGCCAATGAGCAGTTCTTC,CASSYSANEQFF
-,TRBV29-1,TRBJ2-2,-,TGCAGCGTTGAAGGAGGGGCCTACACCGGGGAGCTGTTTTTT,CSVEGGAYTGELFF
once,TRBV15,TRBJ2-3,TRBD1,TGTGCCACCAGACCGACAGGGGGAGATACGCAGTATTTT,CATRPTGGDTQYF
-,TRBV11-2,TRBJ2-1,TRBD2,TGTGCCAGCAGCCACGGGACTAGCGGCTACAATGAGCAGTTCTTC,CASSHGTSGYNEQFF
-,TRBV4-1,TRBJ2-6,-,TGCGCCAGCAGCCAAGCCCCAGATTCTGGGGCCAACGTCCTGACTTTC,CASSQAPDSGANVLTF